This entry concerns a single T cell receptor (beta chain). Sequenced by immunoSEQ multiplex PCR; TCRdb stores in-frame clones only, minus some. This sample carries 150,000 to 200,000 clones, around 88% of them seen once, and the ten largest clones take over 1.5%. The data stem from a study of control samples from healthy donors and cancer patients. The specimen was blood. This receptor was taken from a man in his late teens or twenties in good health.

The CDR3 bases are TGTGCCAGCAGCGATAATCGACTAGCGGGGGTTGAGCAGTTCTTC. Translating it yields CASSDNRLAGVEQFF. The gene calls are TRBV7-9 and TRBJ2-1; 12 bases align to TRBD2. This CDR3 is built from 15 residues. V lost 5 bases, J lost 9 bases, and 8 bases stayed unmatched. The germline gives CDR1 SEHNR, CDR2 FQNEAQ (reference sequence).